This T cell receptor beta chain was identified in a study of shared clonotypes between healthy human individuals. The study, taken as a whole, reports: Generally, estimated richness proved larger in naive subsets than it did in memory subsets. Among non-shared clonotypes, generation probabilities were lower than among those shared by all four donors.

Turning to this clone: Its target is not known.

Germline assignment: CDR1 LNHDA and CDR2 SQIVND (reference sequence). This CDR3 spans 15 amino acids. V lost 4 bases and J lost 2, with 12 bases in between. TCRdb's table, derived via immunoSEQ multiplex PCR, lists solely in-frame clones and lacks some. The sample yields hundreds of thousands of clones, 90% to 96% seen once. J is TRBJ1-3 and V is TRBV19, with D unclear. Sequenced sample: naive CD4+ T cells sorted from blood. Sample subset: CD45RA+ positively selected. The receptor comes from a woman in her thirties in good health. As DNA, the CDR3 is TGTGCCAGTAGTACCTGGCTACCCCCTGGAAACACCATATATTTT. It encodes CASSTWLPPGNTIYF.